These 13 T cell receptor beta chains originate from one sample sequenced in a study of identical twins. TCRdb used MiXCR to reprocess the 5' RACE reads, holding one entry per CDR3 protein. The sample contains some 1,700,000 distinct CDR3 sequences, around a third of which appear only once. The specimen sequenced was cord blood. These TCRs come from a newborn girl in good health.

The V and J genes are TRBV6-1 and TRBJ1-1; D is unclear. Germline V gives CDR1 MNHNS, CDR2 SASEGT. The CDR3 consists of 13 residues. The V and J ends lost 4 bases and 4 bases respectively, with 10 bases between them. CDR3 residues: CASSAGWLTEAFF. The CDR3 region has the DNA TGTGCCAGCAGTGCAGGTTGGCTCACTGAAGCTTTCTTT.

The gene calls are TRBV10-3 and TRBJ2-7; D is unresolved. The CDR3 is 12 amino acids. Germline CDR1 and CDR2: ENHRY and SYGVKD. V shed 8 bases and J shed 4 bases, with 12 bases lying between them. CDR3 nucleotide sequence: TGTGCCATCCGGCCGGGCGGATACGAGCAGTACTTC. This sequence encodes CAIRPGGYEQYF.

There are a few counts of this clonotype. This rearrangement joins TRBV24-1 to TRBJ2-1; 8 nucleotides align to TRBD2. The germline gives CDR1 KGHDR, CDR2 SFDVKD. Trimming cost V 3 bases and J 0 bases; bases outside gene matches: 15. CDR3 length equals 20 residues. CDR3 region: CATSDLGTSKKQSSYNEQFF. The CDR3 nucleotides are TGTGCCACCAGTGATCTCGGGACTAGTAAAAAACAAAGCTCCTACAATGAGCAGTTCTTC.

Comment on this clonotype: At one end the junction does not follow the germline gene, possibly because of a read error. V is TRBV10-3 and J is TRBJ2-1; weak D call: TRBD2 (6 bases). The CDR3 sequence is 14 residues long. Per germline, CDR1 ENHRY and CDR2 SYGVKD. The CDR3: CATSEVSGYNEQFF. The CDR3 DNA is TGTGCCACCAGTGAGGTTAGCGGCTACAATGAGCAGTTCTTC.

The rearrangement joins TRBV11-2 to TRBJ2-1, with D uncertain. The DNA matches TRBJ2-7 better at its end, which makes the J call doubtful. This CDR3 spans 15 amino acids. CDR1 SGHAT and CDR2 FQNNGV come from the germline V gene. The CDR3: CASSLVALSYNEQYF. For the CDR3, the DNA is TGTGCCAGCAGCTTAGTAGCCCTCTCCTACAATGAGCAGTACTTC.

The CDR3 is CASSYTLATHASTGELFF. CDR3 sequence (DNA): TGTGCCAGCAGTTATACCCTAGCGACCCACGCGAGCACCGGGGAGCTGTTTTTT. The J gene is TRBJ2-2, the V gene TRBV28, with D tentatively TRBD2 (6 bases). V was shortened by 4 bases and J by 4 bases, with 22 bases between the two germline ends. The CDR3 totals 18 residues. The V gene's germline CDR1 is MDHEN and CDR2 SYDVKM.

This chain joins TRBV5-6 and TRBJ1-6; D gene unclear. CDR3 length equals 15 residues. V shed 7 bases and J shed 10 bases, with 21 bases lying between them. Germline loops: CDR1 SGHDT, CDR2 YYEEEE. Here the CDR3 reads CASSKREGLDSPLHF. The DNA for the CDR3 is TGTGCCAGCTCGAAAAGGGAAGGATTAGACTCACCCCTCCACTTT.

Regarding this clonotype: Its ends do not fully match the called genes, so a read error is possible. The DNA of the CDR3 is TGCGGCGTCCAAGCGGGAACCAAGAACATTCAGTACTTC. Its translation: CGVQAGTKNIQYF. The chain recombines TRBV29-1 with TRBJ2-5, with 7 nucleotides matching TRBD2. The DNA end lines up better with TRBJ2-4; the J call may be wrong. CDR1 SQVTM and CDR2 ANQGSEA come from the germline V gene. The CDR3 loop spans 13 amino acids.

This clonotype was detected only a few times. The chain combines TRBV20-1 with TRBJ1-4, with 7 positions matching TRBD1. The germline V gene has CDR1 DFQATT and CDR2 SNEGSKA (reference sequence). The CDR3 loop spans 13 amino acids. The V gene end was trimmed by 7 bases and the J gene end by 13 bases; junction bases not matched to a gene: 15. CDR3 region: CSGRGTVNEGLFF. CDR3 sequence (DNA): TGCAGTGGGAGAGGGACAGTGAATGAGGGACTGTTTTTT.

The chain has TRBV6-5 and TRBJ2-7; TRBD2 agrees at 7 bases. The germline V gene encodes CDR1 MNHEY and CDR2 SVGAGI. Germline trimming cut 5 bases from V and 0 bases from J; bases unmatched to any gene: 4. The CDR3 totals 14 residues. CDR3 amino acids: CASSGLGISYEQYF. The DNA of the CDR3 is TGTGCCAGCAGTGGACTAGGGATCTCCTACGAGCAGTACTTC.

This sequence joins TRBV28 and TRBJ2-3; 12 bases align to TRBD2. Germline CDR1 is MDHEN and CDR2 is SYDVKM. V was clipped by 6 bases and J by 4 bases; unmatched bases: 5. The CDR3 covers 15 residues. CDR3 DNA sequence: TGTGCCAGCAGGCCTAGCGGGAGGGTCGCAGATACGCAGTATTTT. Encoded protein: CASRPSGRVADTQYF.

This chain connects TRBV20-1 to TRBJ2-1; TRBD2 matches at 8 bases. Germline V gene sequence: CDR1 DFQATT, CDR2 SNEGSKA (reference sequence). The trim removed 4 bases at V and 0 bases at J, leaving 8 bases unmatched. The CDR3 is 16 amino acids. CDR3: CSAIRTSGSSYNEQFF. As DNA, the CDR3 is TGCAGTGCTATCAGAACTAGCGGCAGCTCCTACAATGAGCAGTTCTTC.

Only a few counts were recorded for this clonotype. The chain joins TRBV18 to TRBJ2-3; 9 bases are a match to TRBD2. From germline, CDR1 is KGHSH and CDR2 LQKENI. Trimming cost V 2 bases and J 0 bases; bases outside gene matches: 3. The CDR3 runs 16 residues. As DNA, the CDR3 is TGTGCCAGCTCACCAATCCTAGCGGGGAGCACAGATACGCAGTATTTT. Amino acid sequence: CASSPILAGSTDTQYF. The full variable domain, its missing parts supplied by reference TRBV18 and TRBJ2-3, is NAGVMQNPRHLVRRRGQEARLRCSPMKGHSHVYWYRQLPEEGLKFMVYLQKENIIDESGMPKERFSAEFPKEGPSILRIQQVVRGDSAAYFCASSPILAGSTDTQYFGPGTRLTVL.